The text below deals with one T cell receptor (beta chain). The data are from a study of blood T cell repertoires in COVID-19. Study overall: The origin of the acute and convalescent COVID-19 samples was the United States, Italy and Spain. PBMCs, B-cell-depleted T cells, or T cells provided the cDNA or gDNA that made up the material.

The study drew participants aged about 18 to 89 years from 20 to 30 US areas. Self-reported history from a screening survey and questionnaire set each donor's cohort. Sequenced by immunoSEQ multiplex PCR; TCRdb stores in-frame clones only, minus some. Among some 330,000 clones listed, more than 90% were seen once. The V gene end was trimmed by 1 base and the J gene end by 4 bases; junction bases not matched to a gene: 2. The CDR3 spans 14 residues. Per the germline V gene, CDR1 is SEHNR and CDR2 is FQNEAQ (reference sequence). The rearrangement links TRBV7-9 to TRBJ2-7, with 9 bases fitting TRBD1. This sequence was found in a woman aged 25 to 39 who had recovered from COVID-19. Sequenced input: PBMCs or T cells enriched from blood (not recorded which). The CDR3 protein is CASSLGGQGYEQYF. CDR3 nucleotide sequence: TGTGCCAGCAGCTTAGGGGGACAGGGATACGAGCAGTACTTC. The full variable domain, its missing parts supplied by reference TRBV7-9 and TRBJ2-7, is DTGVSQNPRHKITKRGQNVTFRCDPISEHNRLYWYRQTLGQGPEFLTYFQNEAQLEKSRLLSDRFSAERPKGSFSTLEIQRTEQGDSAMYLCASSLGGQGYEQYFGPGTRLTVT.